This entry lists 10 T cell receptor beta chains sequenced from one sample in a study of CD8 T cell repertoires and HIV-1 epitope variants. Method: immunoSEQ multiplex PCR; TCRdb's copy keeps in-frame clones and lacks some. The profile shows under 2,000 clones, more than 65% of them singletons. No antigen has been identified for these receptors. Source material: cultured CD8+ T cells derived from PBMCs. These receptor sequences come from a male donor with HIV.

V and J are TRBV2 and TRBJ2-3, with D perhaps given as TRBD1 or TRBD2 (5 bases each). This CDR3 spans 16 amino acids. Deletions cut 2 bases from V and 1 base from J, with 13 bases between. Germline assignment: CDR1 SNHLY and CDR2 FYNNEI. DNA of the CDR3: TGTGCCAGCAGTGAATTGGGGGTGGTCGGCACAGATACGCAGTATTTT. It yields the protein CASSELGVVGTDTQYF. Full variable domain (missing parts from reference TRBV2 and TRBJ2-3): EPEVTQTPSHQVTQMGQEVILRCVPISNHLYFYWYRQILGQKVEFLVSFYNNEISEKSEIFDDQFSVERPDGSNFTLKIRSTKLEDSAMYFCASSELGVVGTDTQYFGPGTRLTVL.

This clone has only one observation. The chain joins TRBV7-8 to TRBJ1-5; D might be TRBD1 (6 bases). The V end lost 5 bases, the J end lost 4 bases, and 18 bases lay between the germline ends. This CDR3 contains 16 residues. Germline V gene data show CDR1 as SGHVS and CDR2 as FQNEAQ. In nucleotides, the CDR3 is TGTGCCAGCAGCCAGGGGCCCGGAGGGGGAAATCAGCCCCAGCATTTT. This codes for CASSQGPGGGNQPQHF. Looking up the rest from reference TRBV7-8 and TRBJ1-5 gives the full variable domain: GAGVSQSPRYKVAKRGQDVALRCDPISGHVSLFWYQQALGQGPEFLTYFQNEAQLDKSGLPSDRFFAERPEGSVSTLKIQRTQQEDSAVYLCASSQGPGGGNQPQHFGDGTRLSIL.

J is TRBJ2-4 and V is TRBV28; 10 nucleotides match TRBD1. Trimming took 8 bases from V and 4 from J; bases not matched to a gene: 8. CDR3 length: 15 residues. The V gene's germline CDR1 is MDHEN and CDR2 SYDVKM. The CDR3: CASASGTGDKNIQYF. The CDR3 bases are TGTGCCAGCGCGTCCGGGACAGGGGATAAAAACATTCAGTACTTC. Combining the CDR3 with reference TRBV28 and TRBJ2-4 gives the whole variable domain DVKVTQSSRYLVKRTGEKVFLECVQDMDHENMFWYRQDPGLGLRLIYFSYDVKMKEKGDIPEGYSVSREKKERFSLILESASTNQTSMYLCASASGTGDKNIQYFGAGTRLSVL.

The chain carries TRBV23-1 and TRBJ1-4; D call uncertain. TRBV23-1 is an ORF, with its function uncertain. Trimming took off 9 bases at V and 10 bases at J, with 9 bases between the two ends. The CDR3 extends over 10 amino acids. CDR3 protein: CASTKGKLFF. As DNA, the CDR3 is TGCGCCAGTACGAAAGGAAAACTGTTTTTT.

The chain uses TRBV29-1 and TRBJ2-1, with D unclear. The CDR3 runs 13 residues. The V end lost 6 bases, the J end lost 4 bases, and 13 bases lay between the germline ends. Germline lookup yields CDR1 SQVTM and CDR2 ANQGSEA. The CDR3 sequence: CSVNKYLYNEQFF. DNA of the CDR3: TGCAGCGTCAACAAGTATCTTTACAATGAGCAGTTCTTC.

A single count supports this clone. The CDR3 DNA reads TGTGCCAGCAGTCAACTTGCAACTAATGAAAAACTGTTTTTT. It yields the protein CASSQLATNEKLFF. V gene TRBV27 combines with J gene TRBJ1-4, with D unresolved. The CDR3 is made up of 14 amino acids. The germline V gene encodes CDR1 MNHEY and CDR2 SMNVEV (reference sequence). Trimming stripped 5 bases from V and 0 bases from J, with 7 bases between.

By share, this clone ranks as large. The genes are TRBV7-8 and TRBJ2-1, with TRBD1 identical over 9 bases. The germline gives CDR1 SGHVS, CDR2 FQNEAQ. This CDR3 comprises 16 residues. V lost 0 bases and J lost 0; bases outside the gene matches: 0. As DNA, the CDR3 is TGTGCCAGCAGCTTAGCGGGACAGGGCTCCTACAATGAGCAGTTCTTC. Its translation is CASSLAGQGSYNEQFF.

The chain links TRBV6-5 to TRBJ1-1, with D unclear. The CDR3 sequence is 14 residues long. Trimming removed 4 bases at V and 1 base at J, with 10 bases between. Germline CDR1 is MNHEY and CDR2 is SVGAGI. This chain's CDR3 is CASSFEGPNTEAFF. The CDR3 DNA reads TGTGCCAGCAGTTTTGAAGGGCCGAACACTGAAGCTTTCTTT.

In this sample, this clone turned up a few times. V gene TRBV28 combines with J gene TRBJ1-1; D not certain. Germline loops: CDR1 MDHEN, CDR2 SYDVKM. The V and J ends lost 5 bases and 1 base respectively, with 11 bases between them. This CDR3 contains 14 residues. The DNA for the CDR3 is TGTGCCAGCAGTCCAGTGCTAGGGAACACTGAAGCTTTCTTT. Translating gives CASSPVLGNTEAFF.

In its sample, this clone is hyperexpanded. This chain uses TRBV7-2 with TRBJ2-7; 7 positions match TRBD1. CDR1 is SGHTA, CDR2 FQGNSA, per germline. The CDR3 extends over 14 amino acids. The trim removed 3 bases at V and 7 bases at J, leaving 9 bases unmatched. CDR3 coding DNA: TGTGCCAGCAGCTTGGGACAGTACCTTCGTGAGCAGTACTTC. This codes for CASSLGQYLREQYF.